The rows below give T cell receptor beta chains drawn from one sample of a study of shared clonotypes between healthy human individuals. Measured with immunoSEQ multiplex PCR; TCRdb has only the in-frame clones, and not every one. The table records about 670,000 clones, 72% of them present only once. The sequenced sample was memory CD4+ T cells sorted from blood. Receptors originate from a young woman in good health. Both conserved end residues are part of each CDR3. D genes are given only for firm matches. The size entry is marked missing in some rows and otherwise reads once, few, many or a size class.

j_call,clone_size,v_call,cdr3_length,d_call,cdr3_nt,cdr3_aa
TRBJ2-5,.,TRBV29-1,11,TRBD1,TGCAGCGTTGAAGGGGACAGAACCCAGTACTTC,CSVEGDRTQYF
TRBJ2-2,.,TRBV2,15,TRBD1,TGTGCCACACAGCAGGGGACAGGGGGCTCCGGGGAGCTGTTTTTT,CATQQGTGGSGELFF
TRBJ1-5,.,TRBV27,13,.,TGTGCCAGCAGTTACAGGGTAAATCAGCCCCAGCATTTT,CASSYRVNQPQHF
TRBJ2-5,.,TRBV30,14,.,TGTGCCTGGAGTGTACGGGCAGGGCAAGAGACCCAGTACTTC,CAWSVRAGQETQYF
TRBJ1-1,.,TRBV5-4,13,.,TGTGCCAGCAGCTTACAGGGTAACACTGAAGCTTTCTTT,CASSLQGNTEAFF
TRBJ1-4,.,TRBV19,13,.,TGTGCCAGTGGCCTCGGAACGACTGAAAAACTGTTTTTT,CASGLGTTEKLFF
TRBJ1-4,once,TRBV20-1,11,TRBD1,TGCAGTGCTCCGCGCGGGACAGCACTGTTTTTT,CSAPRGTALFF
TRBJ2-2,.,TRBV7-6,16,TRBD2,TGTGCCAGCAGCCCCCGGATAGCGGGAGTAGATGGGGAGCTGTTTTTT,CASSPRIAGVDGELFF
TRBJ1-1,.,TRBV5-5,13,.,TGTGCCAGCAGCTTGGTTAGGAACACTGAAGCTTTCTTT,CASSLVRNTEAFF
TRBJ2-3,.,TRBV28,13,TRBD1,TGTGCCAGCACTCAACAGGGGACAGATACGCAGTATTTT,CASTQQGTDTQYF
TRBJ2-7,.,TRBV4-2,14,TRBD2,TGTGCCAGCAGCCGCCGACTAGCGGGAGAAGAGCAGTACTTC,CASSRRLAGEEQYF
TRBJ1-1,few,TRBV5-1,14,TRBD1,TGCGCCAGCACCATAGGGGGCGGAGGCACTGAAGCTTTCTTT,CASTIGGGGTEAFF
TRBJ2-7,.,TRBV19,15,TRBD2,TGTGCCAGTAGTGTTACTAGCGGGAAGACCTACGAGCAGTACTTC,CASSVTSGKTYEQYF
TRBJ2-3,.,TRBV7-8,15,.,TGTGCCAGCAGCTTAGGTCAGCGGAGGGCAGATACGCAGTATTTT,CASSLGQRRADTQYF
TRBJ1-5,.,TRBV4-1,13,.,TGCGCCAGCAGCCTATTACCTTATCAGCCCCAGCATTTT,CASSLLPYQPQHF
TRBJ2-7,.,TRBV6-4,13,TRBD2,TGTGCCAGGAACGAGCGGGAATTGAGGGAGCAGTACTTC,CARNERELREQYF
TRBJ1-1,.,TRBV19,17,.,TGTGCCAGTAGGAACCCCGCGAGACCCGAAGGGGGCACTGAAGCTTTCTTT,CASRNPARPEGGTEAFF
TRBJ2-7,once,TRBV5-1,18,TRBD1,TGCGCCAGCAGCTTGGGACAGGGTATCGTATCGCTACAATACGAGCAGTACTTC,CASSLGQGIVSLQYEQYF
TRBJ2-3,.,TRBV11-3,15,TRBD2,TGTGCCAGCAGCTTAACTAGCGAGAGCACAGATACGCAGTATTTT,CASSLTSESTDTQYF
TRBJ2-5,.,TRBV5-4,11,.,TGTGCCAGCAGCAATGAAGAGACCCAGTACTTC,CASSNEETQYF
TRBJ1-1,.,TRBV6-5,16,.,TGTGCCAGCAGTTACTCCCTCCCGGATCTTCCCACTGAAGCTTTCTTT,CASSYSLPDLPTEAFF
TRBJ2-1,.,TRBV28,17,TRBD2,TGTGCCAGCAGTTTATCCGCCCTAGCGGGAGTTCCCAATGAGCAGTTCTTC,CASSLSALAGVPNEQFF
TRBJ2-2,.,TRBV6-6,16,TRBD2,TGTGCCAGCAGATCCGAGGCTAGCGGGAGTACGAGGGAGCTGTTTTTT,CASRSEASGSTRELFF
TRBJ2-7,.,TRBV7-2,14,.,TGTGCCAGCAGCCCGCGGACCGATTCCTACGAGCAGTACTTC,CASSPRTDSYEQYF
TRBJ1-2,.,TRBV28,15,.,TGTGCCAGCAGTTTATTTGACAGGAGGGTCCTATTCCACACCTTC,CASSLFDRRVLFHTF
TRBJ2-3,once,TRBV10-3,16,TRBD2,TGTGCCATCAGTGATGGGCTAGCGGGAGCAACAGATACGCAGTATTTT,CAISDGLAGATDTQYF